These 19 T cell receptor beta chains were sequenced from one sample in a study of PD-1 blockade in classical Hodgkin lymphoma. This sample's time point: cycle 4 day 1 (C4D1), after more than five weeks of nivolumab. Every patient was affected by relapse after autologous stem cell transplantation, while exposure to brentuximab vedotin was not uniform. The data were produced by immunoSEQ multiplex PCR, yet TCRdb's version contains in-frame clones alone and is incomplete. The data contain 20,000 to 25,000 clones, about three quarters of them singletons. The material sequenced was peripheral blood mononuclear cells (PBMCs), taken before the fourth cycle of nivolumab. The receptors were sampled from a human donor with classical Hodgkin lymphoma.

V is TRBV7-9 and J is TRBJ2-1; D gene uncertain. This CDR3 is built from 13 residues. The germline V gene has CDR1 SEHNR and CDR2 FQNEAQ (reference sequence). V lost 5 bases and J 8 bases, leaving 13 bases between the germline ends. CDR3 loop: CASSPFPRYEQFF. The CDR3 region has the DNA TGTGCCAGCAGCCCCTTTCCCCGTTATGAGCAGTTCTTC.

The V gene is TRBV6-6, the J gene TRBJ1-2; D unclear. CDR1 and CDR2 (germline): MNHNY, SVGAGI (reference sequence). V lost 2 bases and J lost 4, with 14 bases in between. The CDR3 is made up of 15 amino acids. The CDR3 sequence is CASSYDGSTPYGYTF. The CDR3 nucleotides are TGTGCCAGCAGTTACGACGGCTCCACACCCTATGGCTACACCTTC.

This rearrangement joins TRBV5-1 to TRBJ1-2; 7 nucleotides agree with TRBD1. The germline gives CDR1 SGHRS, CDR2 YFSETQ. The CDR3 spans 13 residues. V gave up 4 bases and J gave up 3 bases; unmatched junction bases: 3. CDR3 in DNA: TGCGCCAGCAGCACTGGACAGGACTATGGCTACACCTTC. Translated, it gives CASSTGQDYGYTF.

This clone came up once. This chain links TRBV4-2 with TRBJ2-7; TRBD2 is a possible D gene (5 bases). Trimming left V 1 base short and J 6 bases short, with 16 bases between. Germline lookup yields CDR1 LGHNA and CDR2 YNFKEQ. The CDR3 is made up of 15 amino acids. CDR3 region: CASSQVSGISSEQYF. CDR3 sequence (DNA): TGTGCCAGCAGCCAAGTCTCCGGGATCTCATCCGAGCAGTACTTC.

The chain is built from TRBV28 and TRBJ2-1; 7 nucleotides agree with TRBD2. CDR3 size: 18 residues. V gave up 4 bases and J gave up 2 bases; unmatched junction bases: 14. Germline CDR1 is MDHEN and CDR2 is SYDVKM. CDR3 sequence (DNA): TGTGCCAGCAGTTCGTCTAGCGGTTCTTCCTCCGCCTACAATGAGCAGTTCTTC. Translated: CASSSSSGSSSAYNEQFF.

The rearrangement links TRBV28 to TRBJ2-2; 8 bases map to TRBD2. This CDR3 has 15 residues. Germline values: CDR1 MDHEN, CDR2 SYDVKM. The V segment lost 2 bases and the J segment 7 bases; nucleotides outside the gene matches: 6. CDR3 sequence reads: CASSLSSGMVGELFF. In DNA form, the CDR3 reads TGTGCCAGCAGTTTAAGTAGCGGGATGGTCGGGGAGCTGTTTTTT.

The chain is built from TRBV2 and TRBJ2-3, with no clear D. The V gene's germline CDR1 is SNHLY and CDR2 FYNNEI. With 0 bases removed from V and 6 bases from J, the gap between germline ends came to 7 bases. The CDR3 has 13 residues. Here the CDR3 reads CASSEALGDTQYF. As DNA, the CDR3 is TGTGCCAGCAGTGAAGCGCTGGGGGATACGCAGTATTTT.

The gene calls are TRBV6-5 and TRBJ2-2; weak D call: TRBD2 (6 bases). V lost 5 bases, J lost 4 bases, and 11 bases lay in between. Germline CDR1 reads MNHEY; CDR2 reads SVGAGI. The CDR3 consists of 14 residues. In DNA, the CDR3 is TGTGCCAGCAGTGCGGGACCCCTCACCGGGGAGCTGTTTTTT. This codes for CASSAGPLTGELFF.

CDR3 in amino acids: CASSLVDSPYGYTF. The CDR3 DNA is TGTGCCAGCAGCTTGGTCGACAGCCCCTATGGCTACACCTTC. The gene calls are TRBV5-4 and TRBJ1-2, with D tentatively TRBD1 (5 bases). The CDR3 spans 14 residues. The V gene's germline CDR1 is SGHNT and CDR2 YYREEE (reference sequence). The germline V and J ends were trimmed by 0 bases and 4 bases, with 10 bases remaining between them.

The rearrangement links TRBV4-1 to TRBJ2-1, with D possibly matching TRBD1 (5 bases). Trimming shortened V by 0 bases and J by 3 bases, and 18 bases separated the two germline ends. From germline, CDR1 is MGHRA and CDR2 YSYEKL. The CDR3 is made up of 18 amino acids. The CDR3 is CASSQDRSADTVYNEQFF. The CDR3 DNA reads TGCGCCAGCAGCCAAGATAGAAGCGCGGACACAGTCTACAATGAGCAGTTCTTC.

The chain recombines TRBV11-2 with TRBJ2-7; the D gene is possibly TRBD1 (6 bases). The CDR3 loop spans 16 amino acids. In germline, CDR1 is SGHAT, CDR2 FQNNGV. V was trimmed by 10 bases and J by 0 bases, leaving 22 bases between them. CDR3 sequence (DNA): TGTGCCATCCCCCTAAGGGCAGGGGCCTCCTCCTACGAGCAGTACTTC. Its translation is CAIPLRAGASSYEQYF.

This clone occurred a few times. As DNA, the CDR3 is TGTGCCAGCAGCTTTTGGTTAGGGGAGGAAAAACTGTTTTTT. Protein: CASSFWLGEEKLFF. The chain links TRBV5-8 to TRBJ1-4; tentatively, D is TRBD1 (5 bases). Per germline, CDR1 SGHTS and CDR2 YDEGEE. V was clipped by 2 bases and J by 8 bases, with 13 bases between them. The CDR3 runs 14 residues.

This clone was detected only a few times. The chain has TRBV27 and TRBJ2-7, with D possibly TRBD2 on 5 matching bases. CDR3 length: 14 residues. Trimming cost V 5 bases and J 6 bases, with 17 bases left between them. The V gene's germline CDR1 is MNHEY and CDR2 SMNVEV (reference sequence). The CDR3: CASSTDWSKGEQYF. CDR3 nucleotide sequence: TGTGCCAGCAGTACGGACTGGAGCAAGGGCGAGCAGTACTTC.

The chain uses TRBV12-5 and TRBJ2-5, with TRBD1 matching over 8 bases. Losses at the gene ends were 6 bases for V and 5 bases for J; bases not matched to a gene: 5. Germline CDR1 is LGHNT and CDR2 is FRNRAP. The CDR3 totals 13 residues. The CDR3 nucleotides are TGTGCTAGTGGCCACAGGGGGGCGGAGACCCAGTACTTC. As protein: CASGHRGAETQYF.

The CDR3 DNA is TGTGCCAGCAGCCACGGACAGGTGCGCACCGGGGAGCTGTTTTTT. Protein sequence: CASSHGQVRTGELFF. This chain joins TRBV5-6 and TRBJ2-2; the match to TRBD1 covers 7 bases. The V and J ends lost 4 bases and 4 bases, in that order; junction bases with no gene match: 7. Germline loops: CDR1 SGHDT, CDR2 YYEEEE. The CDR3 has 15 residues.

This clone is a singleton in its sample. The chain uses TRBV5-4 and TRBJ2-3; TRBD2 aligns across 10 bases. This CDR3 has 18 residues. The germline CDR1 and CDR2 sequences are SGHNT and YYREEE (reference sequence). Germline trimming cut 0 bases from V and 2 bases from J; bases unmatched to any gene: 9. CDR3 nucleotide sequence: TGTGCCAGCAGCTTGGCCGTGGCTAGCGGGAGATTCACAGATACGCAGTATTTT. As protein: CASSLAVASGRFTDTQYF.

This chain joins TRBV11-3 and TRBJ2-1, with 8 bases that match TRBD2. This CDR3 region has 15 residues. Germline V gene data show CDR1 as SGHNT and CDR2 as YENEEA. The ends lost 5 bases at V and 9 bases at J; junction bases unmatched: 12. Here the CDR3 reads CASSARGGLGGEQFF. CDR3 nucleotides: TGTGCCAGCAGCGCCCGCGGGGGGTTGGGTGGTGAGCAGTTCTTC.

The DNA for the CDR3 is TGCGCCAGCAGCTTGGCCGGGGCACGGCCCGGGGAGCTGTTTTTT. This sequence encodes CASSLAGARPGELFF. V gene TRBV5-1 combines with J gene TRBJ2-2; possibly TRBD1 or TRBD2 for D (5 bases each). The CDR3 extends over 15 amino acids. V was cut by 0 bases and J by 6 bases, with 12 bases left in between. Per the germline V gene, CDR1 is SGHRS and CDR2 is YFSETQ.

The V call is TRBV23-1, the J call TRBJ2-7; 11 nucleotides align to TRBD2. TRBV23-1 is placed among ORFs of uncertain function. This CDR3 is 17 amino acids long. V was clipped by 6 bases and J by 0 bases; unmatched bases: 10. CDR3 DNA: TGCGCCAGCAGCCGGGGACTAGCGGAAGCAGGCTCCTACGAGCAGTACTTC. Protein sequence: CASSRGLAEAGSYEQYF.